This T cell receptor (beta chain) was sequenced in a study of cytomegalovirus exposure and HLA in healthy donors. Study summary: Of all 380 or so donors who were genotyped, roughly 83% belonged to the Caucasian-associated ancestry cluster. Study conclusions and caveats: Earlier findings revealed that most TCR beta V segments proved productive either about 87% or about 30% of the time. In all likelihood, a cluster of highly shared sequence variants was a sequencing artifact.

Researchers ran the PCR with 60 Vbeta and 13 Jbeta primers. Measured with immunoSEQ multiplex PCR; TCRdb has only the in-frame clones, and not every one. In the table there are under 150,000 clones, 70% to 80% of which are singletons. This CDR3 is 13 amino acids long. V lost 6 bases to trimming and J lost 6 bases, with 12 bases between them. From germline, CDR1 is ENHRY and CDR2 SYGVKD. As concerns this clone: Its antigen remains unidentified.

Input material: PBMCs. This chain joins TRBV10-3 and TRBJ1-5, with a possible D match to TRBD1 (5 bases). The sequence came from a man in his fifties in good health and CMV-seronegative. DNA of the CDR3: TGTGCCATCAGGGGGGGGGAGTCTCAGCCCCAGCATTTT. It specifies CAIRGGESQPQHF.